Presented here are 10 T cell receptor beta chains from one specimen sequenced in a study of T cell responses to AZD1222 COVID-19 vaccine. Assay used: immunoSEQ multiplex PCR; TCRdb lists only in-frame clones, some missing. This table has 130,000 or so clones, about 86% appearing once. The material was peripheral blood, obtained 28 days after the second AZD1222 dose. These receptors came from an adult who received the AZD1222 COVID-19 vaccine.

V and J are TRBV30 and TRBJ1-2; possibly TRBD1 for D (5 bases). Trimming removed 1 base at V and 1 base at J, with 7 bases between. Germline V gene sequence: CDR1 GTSNPN, CDR2 SVGIG (reference sequence). The CDR3 runs to 13 residues. The CDR3 DNA reads as TGTGCCTGGAGTGATGGGGGTAACTATGGCTACACCTTC. Its protein is CAWSDGGNYGYTF.

This clone appeared a few times. V and J are TRBV30 and TRBJ1-1, with D tentatively TRBD1 (6 bases). Trimming shortened V by 2 bases and J by 7 bases, and 8 bases separated the two germline ends. Germline V gives CDR1 GTSNPN, CDR2 SVGIG (reference sequence). The CDR3 runs 11 residues. CDR3: CAWSTQGEAFF. CDR3 DNA: TGTGCCTGGAGTACACAGGGTGAAGCTTTCTTT. Based on the CDR3 plus reference TRBV30 and TRBJ1-1, the full variable domain is SQTIHQWPATLVQPVGSPLSLECTVEGTSNPNLYWYRQAAGRGLQLLFYSVGIGQISSEVPQNLSASRPQDRQFILSSKKLLLSDSGFYLCAWSTQGEAFFGQGTRLTVV.

V usage is TRBV9 and J usage is TRBJ1-5; D call uncertain. The V end was cut by 4 bases, the J end by 5 bases, with 13 bases between. Per germline, CDR1 SGDLS and CDR2 YYNGEE. The CDR3 consists of 14 residues. The CDR3 protein is CASSPYKDHQPQHF. The CDR3 DNA reads as TGTGCCAGCAGCCCTTACAAGGATCATCAGCCCCAGCATTTT.

The chain links TRBV5-4 to TRBJ1-3; tentatively, D is TRBD1 (6 bases). Trimming pared 2 bases from V and 3 bases from J, leaving 18 bases between. This CDR3 is 17 amino acids long. Looked up from germline, CDR1 is SGHNT and CDR2 is YYREEE (reference sequence). Here the CDR3 DNA reads TGTGCCAGCAGCTTTTTGGGGGGGGCGACCAATGGAAACACCATATATTTT. This encodes CASSFLGGATNGNTIYF. Complete variable domain (other parts from reference TRBV5-4 and TRBJ1-3): ETGVTQSPTHLIKTRGQQVTLRCSSQSGHNTVSWYQQALGQGPQFIFQYYREEENGRGNFPPRFSGLQFPNYSSELNVNALELDDSALYLCASSFLGGATNGNTIYFGEGSWLTVV.

The chain uses TRBV28 and TRBJ1-1; no reliable D call. Germline lookup yields CDR1 MDHEN and CDR2 SYDVKM. This CDR3 contains 14 residues. V lost 8 bases, J lost 3 bases, and 16 bases lay in between. The CDR3 bases are TGTGCCAGCGGGTCCCCAAGGGTAGACACTGAAGCTTTCTTT. Protein sequence: CASGSPRVDTEAFF.

V usage is TRBV30 and J usage is TRBJ1-2; TRBD1 agrees at 7 bases. The germline V gene has CDR1 GTSNPN and CDR2 SVGIG (reference sequence). After removal of 3 bases from V and 3 bases from J, the junction contained 7 bases not matched to a gene. The CDR3 has 14 residues. The CDR3 loop is CAWRTRGVDYGYTF. The CDR3 DNA sequence: TGTGCCTGGAGGACCAGGGGGGTAGACTATGGCTACACCTTC.

The chain employs TRBV11-2 and TRBJ1-4; no firm D call. This CDR3 is 12 amino acids long. Germline V CDR1 and CDR2: SGHAT, FQNNGV. Trimming removed 0 bases at V and 14 bases at J, with 10 bases between. CDR3 in amino acids: CASSLDRGILFF. CDR3 DNA: TGTGCCAGCAGCTTAGATCGGGGTATCCTGTTTTTT.

DNA of the CDR3: TGCGCCAGCAGGCTGCAGGGGGACGAGCAGTACTTC. Translating gives CASRLQGDEQYF. The chain employs TRBV5-1 and TRBJ2-7; 7 positions match TRBD1. The CDR3 extends over 12 amino acids. V lost 5 bases and J lost 5; bases outside the gene matches: 4. Per germline, CDR1 SGHRS and CDR2 YFSETQ.

J is TRBJ1-2 and V is TRBV12-1; the D call of TRBD1 is as the table states it, not checked on the DNA. TRBV12-1 constitutes a pseudogene. The CDR3 length is 14 residues. As DNA, the CDR3 is TGTGCCAGCAGCTTAGACAGGGGGCAGGCTGGCTACACCTTC. Translation gives CASSLDRGQAGYTF.

V is TRBV5-5 and J is TRBJ2-7; 10 bases agree with TRBD1. Germline V gene lookup returns CDR1 SGHKS and CDR2 YYEKEE (reference sequence). Losses at the gene ends were 4 bases for V and 5 bases for J; bases not matched to a gene: 3. CDR3 length: 13 residues. CDR3 loop: CASSRQGAHEQYF. The DNA of the CDR3 is TGTGCCAGCAGCCGACAGGGGGCGCACGAGCAGTACTTC.